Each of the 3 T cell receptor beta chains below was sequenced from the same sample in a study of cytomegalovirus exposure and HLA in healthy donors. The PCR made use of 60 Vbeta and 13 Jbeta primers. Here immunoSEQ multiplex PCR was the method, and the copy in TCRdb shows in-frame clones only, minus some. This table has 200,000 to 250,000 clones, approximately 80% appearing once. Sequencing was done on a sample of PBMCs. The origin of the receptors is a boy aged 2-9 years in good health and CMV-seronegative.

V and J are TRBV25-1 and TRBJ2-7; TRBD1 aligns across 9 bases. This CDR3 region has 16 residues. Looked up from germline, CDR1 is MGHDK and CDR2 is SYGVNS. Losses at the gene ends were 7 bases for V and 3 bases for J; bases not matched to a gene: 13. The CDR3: CASTLWTGQGDYEQYF. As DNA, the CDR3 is TGTGCCAGCACCCTATGGACGGGACAGGGAGACTACGAGCAGTACTTC.

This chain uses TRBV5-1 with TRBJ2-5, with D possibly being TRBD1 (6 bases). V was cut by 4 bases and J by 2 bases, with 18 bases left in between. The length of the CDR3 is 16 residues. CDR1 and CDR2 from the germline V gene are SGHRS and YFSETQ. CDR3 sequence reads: CASSDPHGQKQETQYF. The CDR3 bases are TGCGCCAGCAGCGACCCCCACGGACAGAAGCAAGAGACCCAGTACTTC.

The CDR3 nucleotides are TGTGCCAGTTTAGCAGGGTTGGGAGGCACTGAAGCTTTCTTT. This gives the protein CASLAGLGGTEAFF. The rearrangement uses TRBV19 and TRBJ1-1; maybe TRBD1 (5 bases). CDR1 and CDR2 from the germline V gene are LNHDA and SQIVND (reference sequence). The CDR3 length is 14 residues. V shed 8 bases and J shed 4 bases, with 17 bases lying between them.